This T cell receptor (beta chain) was observed in a study of T cell repertoires in cytomegalovirus infection. The overall study: Matching HLA type and CMV infection were both indicated by public TCR beta signatures.

TCRdb independently ran MiXCR on the reads; one entry per CDR3 protein. Of hundreds of thousands of distinct CDR3 sequences in the sample, more than 30% are singletons; the top ten hold roughly 15%. On this clonotype: The antigen remains unidentified.

The V end lost 4 bases, the J end lost 8 bases, and 15 bases lay between the germline ends. Germline-derived CDR1 and CDR2 are SGHTA and FQGNSA. The CDR3 is made up of 14 amino acids. Sequencing used cultured PBMCs, obtained from culture after CMV antigen stimulation. The chain employs TRBV7-2 and TRBJ2-1; a weak D match, TRBD1 (6 bases). This sequence originates from a human donor in good health (CMV status not recorded). Some clones in this sample may be carry-over from other donors' samples. In DNA form, the CDR3 reads TGTGCCAGCAGCTCCGGACAGAGCTCCGATGAGCAGTTCTTC. Protein sequence: CASSSGQSSDEQFF.